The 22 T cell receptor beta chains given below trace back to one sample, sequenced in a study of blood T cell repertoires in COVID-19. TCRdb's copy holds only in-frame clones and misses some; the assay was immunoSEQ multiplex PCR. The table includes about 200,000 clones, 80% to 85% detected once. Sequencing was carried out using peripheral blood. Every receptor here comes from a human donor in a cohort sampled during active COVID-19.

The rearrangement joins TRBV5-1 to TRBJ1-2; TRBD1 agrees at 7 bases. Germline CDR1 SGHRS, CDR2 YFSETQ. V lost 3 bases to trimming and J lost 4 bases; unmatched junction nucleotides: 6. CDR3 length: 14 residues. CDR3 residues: CASSSRQGGYGYTF. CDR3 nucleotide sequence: TGCGCCAGCAGCTCCCGACAGGGCGGCTATGGCTACACCTTC.

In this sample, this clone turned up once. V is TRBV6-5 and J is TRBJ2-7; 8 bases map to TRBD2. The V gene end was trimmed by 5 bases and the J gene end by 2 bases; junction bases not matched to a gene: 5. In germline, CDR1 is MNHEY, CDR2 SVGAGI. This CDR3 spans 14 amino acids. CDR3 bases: TGTGCCAGCAGTCTTAGCGGGGATCCCTACGAGCAGTACGTC. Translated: CASSLSGDPYEQYV.

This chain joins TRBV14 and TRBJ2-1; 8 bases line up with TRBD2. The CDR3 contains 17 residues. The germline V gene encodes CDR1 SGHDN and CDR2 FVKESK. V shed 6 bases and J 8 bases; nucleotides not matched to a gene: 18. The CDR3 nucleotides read TGTGCCAGCAGATTACGACTAGCGCACTCTGCCGCGGATGAGCAGTTCTTC. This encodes CASRLRLAHSAADEQFF.

The chain's CDR3 is CASSRLAGGTGELFF. Written as DNA, the CDR3 is TGTGCCAGCAGCCGACTAGCGGGAGGTACCGGGGAGCTGTTTTTT. The chain recombines TRBV4-2 with TRBJ2-2; 13 bases line up with TRBD2. Trimming cost V 4 bases and J 5 bases; bases outside gene matches: 1. The CDR3 extends over 15 amino acids. Looked up from germline, CDR1 is LGHNA and CDR2 is YNFKEQ.

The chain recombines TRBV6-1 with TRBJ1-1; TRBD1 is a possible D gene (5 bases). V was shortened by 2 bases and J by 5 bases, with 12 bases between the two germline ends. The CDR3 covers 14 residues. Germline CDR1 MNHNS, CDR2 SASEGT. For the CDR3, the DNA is TGTGCCAGCAGTGAAATCGGGGGTGAGACTGAAGCTTTCTTT. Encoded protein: CASSEIGGETEAFF.

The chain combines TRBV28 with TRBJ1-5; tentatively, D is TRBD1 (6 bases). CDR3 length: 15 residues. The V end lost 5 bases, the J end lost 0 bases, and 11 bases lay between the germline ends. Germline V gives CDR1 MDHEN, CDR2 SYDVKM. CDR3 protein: CASSEAGDSNQPQHF. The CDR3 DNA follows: TGTGCCAGCAGTGAAGCAGGGGATAGCAATCAGCCCCAGCATTTT.

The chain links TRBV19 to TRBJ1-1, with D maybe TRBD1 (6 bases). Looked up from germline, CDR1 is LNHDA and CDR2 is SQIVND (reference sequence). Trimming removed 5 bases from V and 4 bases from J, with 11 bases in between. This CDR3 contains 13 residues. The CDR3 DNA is TGTGCCAGTAGTGTCCGACAGGCCACTGAAGCTTTCTTT. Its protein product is CASSVRQATEAFF.

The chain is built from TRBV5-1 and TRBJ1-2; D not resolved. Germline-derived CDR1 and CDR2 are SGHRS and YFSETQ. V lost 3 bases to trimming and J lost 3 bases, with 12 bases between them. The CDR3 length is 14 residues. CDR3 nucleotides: TGCGCCAGCAGCTACCGTACAGAAGACTATGGCTACACCTTC. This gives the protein CASSYRTEDYGYTF.

DNA of the CDR3: TGCGCCAGCAGCCGCGAGTCATACAATGAGCAGTTCTTC. This encodes CASSRESYNEQFF. The rearrangement joins TRBV5-1 to TRBJ2-1; D ambiguous. Germline V lookup: CDR1 SGHRS, CDR2 YFSETQ. The CDR3 runs 13 residues. V lost 4 bases and J lost 4, with 9 bases in between.

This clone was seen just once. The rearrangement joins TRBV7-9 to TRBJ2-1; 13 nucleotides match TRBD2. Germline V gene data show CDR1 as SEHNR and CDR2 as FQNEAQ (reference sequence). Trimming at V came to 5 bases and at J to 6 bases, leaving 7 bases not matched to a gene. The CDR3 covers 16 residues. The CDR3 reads CASSLLAGGPGNEQFF. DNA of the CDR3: TGTGCCAGCAGCCTACTAGCGGGAGGGCCGGGCAATGAGCAGTTCTTC.

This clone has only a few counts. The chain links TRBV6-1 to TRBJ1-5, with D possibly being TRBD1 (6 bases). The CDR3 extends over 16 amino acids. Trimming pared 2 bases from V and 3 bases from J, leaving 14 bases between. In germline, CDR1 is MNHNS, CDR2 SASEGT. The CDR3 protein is CASSEWVRGNNQPQHF. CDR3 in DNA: TGTGCCAGCAGTGAATGGGTCAGGGGCAACAATCAGCCCCAGCATTTT.

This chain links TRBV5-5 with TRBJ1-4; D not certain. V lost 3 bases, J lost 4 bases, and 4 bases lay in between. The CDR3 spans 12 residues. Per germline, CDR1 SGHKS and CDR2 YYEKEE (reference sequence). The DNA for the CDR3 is TGTGCCAGCAGCTCTATTAATGAAAAACTGTTTTTT. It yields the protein CASSSINEKLFF.

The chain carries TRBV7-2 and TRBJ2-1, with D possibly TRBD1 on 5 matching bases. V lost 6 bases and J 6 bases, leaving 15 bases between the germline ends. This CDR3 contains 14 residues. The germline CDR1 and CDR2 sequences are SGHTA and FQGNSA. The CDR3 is CASSQGPSRNEQFF. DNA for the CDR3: TGTGCCAGCAGTCAGGGCCCCTCTCGCAATGAGCAGTTCTTC.

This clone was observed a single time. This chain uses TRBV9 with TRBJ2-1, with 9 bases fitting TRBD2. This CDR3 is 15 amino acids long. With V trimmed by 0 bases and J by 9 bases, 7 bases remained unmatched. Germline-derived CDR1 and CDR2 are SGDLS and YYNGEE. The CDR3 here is CASSVVRGGAGEQFF. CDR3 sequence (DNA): TGTGCCAGCAGCGTAGTGCGCGGGGGGGCCGGTGAGCAGTTCTTC. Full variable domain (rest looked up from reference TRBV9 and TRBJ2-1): DSGVTQTPKHLITATGQRVTLRCSPRSGDLSVYWYQQSLDQGLQFLIQYYNGEERAKGNILERFSAQQFPDLHSELNLSSLELGDSALYFCASSVVRGGAGEQFFGPGTRLTVL.

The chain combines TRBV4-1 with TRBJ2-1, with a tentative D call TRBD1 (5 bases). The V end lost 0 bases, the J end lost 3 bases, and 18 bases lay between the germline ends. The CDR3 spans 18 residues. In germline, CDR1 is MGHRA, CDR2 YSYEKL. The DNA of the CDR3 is TGCGCCAGCAGCCAAGAGAAGACAGCACGGAAGGACTACAATGAGCAGTTCTTC. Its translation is CASSQEKTARKDYNEQFF.

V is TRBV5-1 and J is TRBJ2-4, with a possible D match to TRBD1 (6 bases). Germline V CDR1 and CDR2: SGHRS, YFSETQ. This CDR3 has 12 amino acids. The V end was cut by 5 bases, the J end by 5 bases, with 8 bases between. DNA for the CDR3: TGCGCCAGCAGTGGACAGCAAAACATTCAGTACTTC. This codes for CASSGQQNIQYF.

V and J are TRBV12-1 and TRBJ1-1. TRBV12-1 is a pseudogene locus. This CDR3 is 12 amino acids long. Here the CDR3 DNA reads TGTGCCAGCAGCGCAGCGGAGACTGAAGCTTTCTTT. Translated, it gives CASSAAETEAFF.

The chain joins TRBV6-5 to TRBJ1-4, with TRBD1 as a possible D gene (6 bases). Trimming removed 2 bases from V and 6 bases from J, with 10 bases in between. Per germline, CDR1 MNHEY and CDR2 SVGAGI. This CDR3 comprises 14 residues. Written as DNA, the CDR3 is TGTGCCAGCAGTTACGGGGGCGAGGATGAAAAACTGTTTTTT. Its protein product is CASSYGGEDEKLFF.

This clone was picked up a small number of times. The CDR3 DNA follows: TGCGCCAGCAGCTACAGGCTTCAGGGGGAGACCCAGTACTTC. Its protein is CASSYRLQGETQYF. The V and J genes are TRBV5-1 and TRBJ2-5; D might be TRBD1 (6 bases). Trimming shortened V by 3 bases and J by 5 bases, and 14 bases separated the two germline ends. Germline V CDR1 and CDR2: SGHRS, YFSETQ. The CDR3 contains 14 residues.

The CDR3 DNA follows: TGTGCCAGCGGGGGAGGGGGTCTGTACGAGCAGTACGTC. This gives the protein CASGGGGLYEQYV. The chain links TRBV6-5 to TRBJ2-7; a weak D match, TRBD2 (7 bases). The CDR3 loop spans 13 amino acids. Germline V gene sequence: CDR1 MNHEY, CDR2 SVGAGI. The V and J ends lost 8 bases and 4 bases respectively, with 15 bases between them.

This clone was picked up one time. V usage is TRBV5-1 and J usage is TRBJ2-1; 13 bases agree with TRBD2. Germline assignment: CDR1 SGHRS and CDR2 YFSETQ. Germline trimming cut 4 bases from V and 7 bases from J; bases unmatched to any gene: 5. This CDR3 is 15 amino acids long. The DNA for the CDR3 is TGCGCCAGCAGCGCTCGGACTAGCGGGGGTAATGAGCAGTTCTTC. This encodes CASSARTSGGNEQFF.

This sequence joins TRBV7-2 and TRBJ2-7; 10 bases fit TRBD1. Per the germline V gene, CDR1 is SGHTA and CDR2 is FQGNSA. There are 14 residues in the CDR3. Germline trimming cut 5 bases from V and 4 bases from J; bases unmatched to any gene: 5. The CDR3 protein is CASSLRTGGYEQYF. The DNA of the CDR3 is TGTGCCAGCAGCCTCCGGACAGGGGGTTACGAGCAGTACTTC.